These 20 T cell receptor beta chains share one sample of origin, sequenced in a study of cytomegalovirus exposure and HLA in healthy donors. 60 Vbeta and 13 Jbeta primers were used in PCR. Clones were read by immunoSEQ multiplex PCR, and TCRdb kept only the in-frame ones, dropping some. The table shows some 80,000 clones, with about 79% occurring only once. Sequencing was carried out using PBMCs. Receptor source: a man aged 18 to 29 in good health and CMV-seropositive.

The chain employs TRBV5-8 and TRBJ1-1; D may be TRBD1 (6 bases). The V end was cut by 3 bases, the J end by 1 base, with 7 bases between. Germline CDR1 reads SGHTS; CDR2 reads YDEGEE. The CDR3 is made up of 13 amino acids. This CDR3 is CASSWTANTEAFF. For the CDR3, the DNA is TGTGCCAGCAGCTGGACAGCGAACACTGAAGCTTTCTTT.

The CDR3 coding sequence is TGTGCCATCAGTGAGGCGCGGGACGGTGGCTACACCTTC. This sequence encodes CAISEARDGGYTF. The chain links TRBV10-3 to TRBJ1-2; a possible D gene is TRBD1 (5 bases). V gave up 2 bases and J gave up 7 bases, with 11 bases separating them. This CDR3 has 13 amino acids. Germline V lookup: CDR1 ENHRY, CDR2 SYGVKD.

This rearrangement joins TRBV6-1 to TRBJ2-1; weak D call: TRBD2 (5 bases). V lost 8 bases to trimming and J lost 0 bases, with 8 bases between them. The germline V gene encodes CDR1 MNHNS and CDR2 SASEGT. The CDR3 length is 13 residues. The CDR3 loop is CASGSYSYNEQFF. Written as DNA, the CDR3 is TGTGCCAGCGGGAGCTACTCCTACAATGAGCAGTTCTTC.

The rearrangement joins TRBV11-2 to TRBJ1-5; D ambiguous. The CDR3 contains 13 residues. Trimming removed 1 base from V and 10 bases from J, with 11 bases in between. Germline V gives CDR1 SGHAT, CDR2 FQNNGV. The chain's CDR3 is CASSLVTGEPQHF. The CDR3 nucleotides read TGTGCCAGCAGCTTAGTAACCGGTGAACCCCAGCATTTT.

The J gene is TRBJ1-1, the V gene TRBV6-5; 7 bases are shared with TRBD1. The germline V gene has CDR1 MNHEY and CDR2 SVGAGI. Trimming removed 4 bases from V and 5 bases from J; junction bases left unmatched: 4. The CDR3 has 13 residues. The DNA of the CDR3 is TGTGCCAGCAGTTTGAGCAGGGGGACTGAAGCTTTCTTT. Translation: CASSLSRGTEAFF.

The sample holds one count of this clone. The rearrangement uses TRBV6-5 and TRBJ1-2; tentative D call: TRBD1 (6 bases). The ends were cut back, 0 bases at V and 4 bases at J, with 9 bases in the middle. In germline, CDR1 is MNHEY, CDR2 SVGAGI. The CDR3 is 14 amino acids. The CDR3 DNA reads as TGTGCCAGCAGTTACTCGACAGGCCCCTATGGCTACACCTTC. It codes for CASSYSTGPYGYTF.

The chain combines TRBV25-1 with TRBJ2-7, with TRBD1 matching over 9 bases. Per the germline V gene, CDR1 is MGHDK and CDR2 is SYGVNS. This CDR3 is 16 amino acids long. The V and J ends lost 4 bases and 1 base, in that order; junction bases with no gene match: 8. The CDR3 DNA is TGTGCCAGCAGTGGGACAGGGGCGGGGGAATCCTACGAGCAGTACTTC. This sequence encodes CASSGTGAGESYEQYF.

CDR3 bases: TGCGCCAGCGCTCCGGGGGGGCAAGGCTATGGCTACACCTTC. Amino acid sequence: CASAPGGQGYGYTF. This sequence joins TRBV10-1 and TRBJ1-2; TRBD1 might be the D (6 bases). This CDR3 region has 14 residues. CDR1 is WNHNN and CDR2 is SYGVQD in the germline V gene (reference sequence). V lost 8 bases and J 4 bases, leaving 17 bases between the germline ends.

As to this clone: A read error may produce the germline difference seen at one junction end. The chain carries TRBV7-2 and TRBJ1-1; D is possibly TRBD1 (6 bases). The germline V gene encodes CDR1 SGHTA and CDR2 FQGNSA. The CDR3 covers 16 residues. CDR3 in amino acids: CASSFVTRRGILSVIF. In DNA, the CDR3 is TGTGCCAGCAGCTTTGTGACCCGAAGGGGGATACTCAGCGTAATCTTT.

The chain carries TRBV6-4 and TRBJ2-7, with TRBD1 matching over 7 bases. Germline values: CDR1 MRHNA, CDR2 SNTAGT. The CDR3 is 14 residues long. Germline trimming cut 6 bases from V and 6 bases from J; bases unmatched to any gene: 11. CDR3 sequence (DNA): TGTGCCAGCAGCCTAAAGGGGGCCTCCAGCGAGCAGTACTTC. Its protein is CASSLKGASSEQYF.

This rearrangement joins TRBV4-1 to TRBJ1-1; the D is unclear. V lost 1 base to trimming and J lost 1 base, with 7 bases between them. The CDR3 has 14 amino acids. Germline CDR1 and CDR2: MGHRA and YSYEKL. The CDR3 reads CASSQVSGNTEAFF. The DNA for the CDR3 is TGCGCCAGCAGCCAAGTGTCAGGGAACACTGAAGCTTTCTTT.

Only a few counts were recorded for this clone. This chain links TRBV11-2 with TRBJ2-7; 9 positions match TRBD2. V lost 5 bases, J lost 5 bases, and 10 bases stayed unmatched. The CDR3 consists of 15 residues. Germline CDR1 and CDR2: SGHAT and FQNNGV. This CDR3 is CASSLSAGGSHEQYF. The CDR3, as DNA: TGTGCCAGCAGCCTATCAGCGGGAGGTTCCCACGAGCAGTACTTC.

The chain joins TRBV7-9 to TRBJ2-5; 11 bases align to TRBD2. The CDR3 spans 15 residues. Trimming removed 3 bases from V and 2 bases from J; junction bases left unmatched: 2. From germline, CDR1 is SEHNR and CDR2 FQNEAQ (reference sequence). The DNA for the CDR3 is TGTGCCAGCAGCTTTGGGACTAGCGGTCAAGAGACCCAGTACTTC. Its protein product is CASSFGTSGQETQYF. Using reference TRBV7-9 and TRBJ2-5 for the parts outside the CDR3, the full variable domain is DTGVSQNPRHKITKRGQNVTFRCDPISEHNRLYWYRQTLGQGPEFLTYFQNEAQLEKSRLLSDRFSAERPKGSFSTLEIQRTEQGDSAMYLCASSFGTSGQETQYFGPGTRLLVL.

The gene calls are TRBV6-4 and TRBJ1-2; 7 nucleotides line up with TRBD1. Trimming at V came to 9 bases and at J to 3 bases, leaving 10 bases not matched to a gene. Germline values: CDR1 MRHNA, CDR2 SNTAGT. The CDR3 consists of 14 residues. CDR3 sequence (DNA): TGTGCCAGTAGGGACAGCGAGGTTGACTATGGCTACACCTTC. Its protein is CASRDSEVDYGYTF.

This clone was picked up one time. Here the CDR3 reads CASRTELGSGANVLTF. Here the CDR3 DNA reads TGCGCCAGCAGGACAGAGCTGGGCTCTGGGGCCAACGTCCTGACTTTC. V and J are TRBV10-1 and TRBJ2-6, with D tentatively TRBD1 (5 bases). V lost 6 bases to trimming and J lost 0 bases, with 12 bases between them. The germline CDR1 and CDR2 sequences are WNHNN and SYGVQD (reference sequence). The CDR3 spans 16 residues.

The chain is built from TRBV9 and TRBJ2-7; 8 nucleotides match TRBD1. Germline lookup yields CDR1 SGDLS and CDR2 YYNGEE. V gave up 4 bases and J gave up 4 bases; unmatched junction bases: 7. CDR3 length equals 14 residues. For the CDR3, the DNA is TGTGCCAGCAGCCCCCGGACAGGGTATTACGAGCAGTACTTC. Its protein product is CASSPRTGYYEQYF.

This clone was seen a handful of times. The V and J genes are TRBV5-1 and TRBJ2-1; the D is unclear. V gave up 3 bases and J gave up 0 bases, with 10 bases separating them. The CDR3 loop spans 15 amino acids. From germline, CDR1 is SGHRS and CDR2 YFSETQ. DNA for the CDR3: TGCGCCAGCAGCTCCCCGACTCTCTCCTACAATGAGCAGTTCTTC. It specifies CASSSPTLSYNEQFF.

The chain recombines TRBV6-1 with TRBJ2-5; 11 bases are shared with TRBD2. CDR1 is MNHNS, CDR2 SASEGT, per germline. The CDR3 extends over 15 amino acids. The V gene end was trimmed by 4 bases and the J gene end by 1 base; junction bases not matched to a gene: 2. In DNA form, the CDR3 reads TGTGCCAGCAGTGTCCTAGCGGGAGGCCAAGAGACCCAGTACTTC. This sequence encodes CASSVLAGGQETQYF.

The chain uses TRBV19 and TRBJ1-5; D possibly corresponds to TRBD1 (6 bases). This CDR3 contains 16 residues. Germline V gene sequence: CDR1 LNHDA, CDR2 SQIVND (reference sequence). The V gene lost 9 bases and the J gene lost 7 bases, with 25 bases spanning the gap. CDR3 sequence (DNA): TGTGCCAGCCGGCGGCTCATACAGGGCAGGGAACAGCCCCAGCATTTT. This translates into CASRRLIQGREQPQHF.

The chain joins TRBV28 to TRBJ1-5, with 7 nucleotides matching TRBD1. With V trimmed by 10 bases and J by 2 bases, 11 bases remained unmatched. There are 15 residues in the CDR3. Germline V gene lookup returns CDR1 MDHEN and CDR2 SYDVKM. The CDR3 DNA is TGTGCCACCTATACCAATACAGGGGGCAATCAGCCCCAGCATTTT. Translation: CATYTNTGGNQPQHF. The full variable domain, its missing parts supplied by reference TRBV28 and TRBJ1-5, is DVKVTQSSRYLVKRTGEKVFLECVQDMDHENMFWYRQDPGLGLRLIYFSYDVKMKEKGDIPEGYSVSREKKERFSLILESASTNQTSMYLCATYTNTGGNQPQHFGDGTRLSIL.